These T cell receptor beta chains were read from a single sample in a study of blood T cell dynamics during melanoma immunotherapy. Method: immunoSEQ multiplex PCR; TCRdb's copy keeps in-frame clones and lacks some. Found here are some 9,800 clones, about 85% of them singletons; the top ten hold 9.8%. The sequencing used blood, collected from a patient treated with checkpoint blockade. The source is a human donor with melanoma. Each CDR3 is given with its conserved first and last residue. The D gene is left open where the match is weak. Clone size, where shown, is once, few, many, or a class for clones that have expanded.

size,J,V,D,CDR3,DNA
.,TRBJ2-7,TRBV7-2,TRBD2,CASSLDSGGLPYEQYF,TGTGCCAGCAGCTTAGACAGCGGGGGGCTCCCCTACGAGCAGTACTTC
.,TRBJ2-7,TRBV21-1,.,CASSKGTGTIYEQYF,TGTGCCAGCAGCAAGGGGACAGGAACGATCTACGAGCAGTACTTC
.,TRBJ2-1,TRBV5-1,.,CASRASGDYNEQFF,TGCGCCAGCAGGGCATCCGGGGATTACAATGAGCAGTTCTTC
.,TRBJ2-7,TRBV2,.,CASSGTASSYEQYF,TGTGCCAGCAGTGGGACGGCAAGCTCCTACGAGCAGTACTTC
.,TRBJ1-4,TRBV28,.,CASSDRGRGEKLFF,TGTGCCAGCAGCGACCGTGGGAGGGGAGAAAAACTGTTTTTT
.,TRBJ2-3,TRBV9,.,CASSVERVPDTQYF,TGTGCCAGCAGCGTGGAGAGGGTCCCAGATACGCAGTATTTT
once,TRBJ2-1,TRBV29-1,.,CSVEGTESSYNEQFF,TGCAGCGTTGAAGGGACGGAGAGCTCCTACAATGAGCAGTTCTTC
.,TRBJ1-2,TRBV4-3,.,CASSQGHRERGYTF,TGCGCCAGCAGCCAGGGGCACAGGGAAAGAGGCTACACCTTC
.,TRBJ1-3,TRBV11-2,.,CASSDGFSGNTIYF,TGTGCCAGCAGCGACGGATTCTCTGGAAACACCATATATTTT
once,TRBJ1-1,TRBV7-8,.,CASGTGPQNTEAFF,TGTGCCAGCGGGACGGGACCCCAGAACACTGAAGCTTTCTTT
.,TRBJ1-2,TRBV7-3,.,CASSPGVTVMGYTF,TGTGCCAGCAGCCCCGGTGTGACAGTAATGGGCTACACCTTC
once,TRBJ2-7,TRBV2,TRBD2,CASSDPGSPSGRVYEQYF,TGTGCCAGCAGTGACCCAGGGTCCCCTAGCGGGAGGGTCTACGAGCAGTACTTC
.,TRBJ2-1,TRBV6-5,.,CASSSVRDEQFF,TGTGCCAGCAGTTCCGTTAGGGATGAGCAGTTCTTC
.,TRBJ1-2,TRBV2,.,CASSVDKNYGYTF,TGTGCCAGCAGCGTGGACAAGAACTATGGCTACACCTTC
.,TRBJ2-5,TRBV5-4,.,CASSLGGRGTKTQYF,TGTGCCAGCAGCTTGGGGGGTCGGGGTACGAAGACCCAGTACTTC
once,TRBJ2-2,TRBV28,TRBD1,CASRLQGASTGELFF,TGTGCCAGCAGACTTCAGGGGGCGAGCACCGGGGAGCTGTTTTTT
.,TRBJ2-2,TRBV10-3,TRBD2,CAINSGGNTGELFF,TGTGCCATCAATAGCGGGGGGAACACCGGGGAGCTGTTTTTT
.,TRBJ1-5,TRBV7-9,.,CASSLVQGRGLYSNQPQHF,TGTGCCAGCAGCTTAGTTCAAGGAAGGGGCCTCTATAGCAATCAGCCCCAGCATTTT
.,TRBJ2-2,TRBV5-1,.,CASSPNGGSTGELFF,TGCGCCAGCAGCCCGAACGGGGGCTCAACCGGGGAGCTGTTTTTT
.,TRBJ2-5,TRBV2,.,CASSEFLETQYF,TGTGCCAGCAGTGAATTTTTGGAGACCCAGTACTTC
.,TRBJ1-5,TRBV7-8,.,CASSLDRGARGNQPQHF,TGTGCCAGCAGCTTAGATCGAGGCGCGAGGGGCAATCAGCCCCAGCATTTT